Listed below are T cell receptor beta chains from one sample, sequenced in a study of cytomegalovirus exposure and HLA in healthy donors. Clones were read by immunoSEQ multiplex PCR, and TCRdb kept only the in-frame ones, dropping some. The repertoire consists of 150,000 to 200,000 clones, with roughly 80% occurring once and the leading ten covering about 9.1%. Sequenced material: PBMCs. Receptor source: a man aged 18 to 30 in good health and CMV-seropositive. Each CDR3 is given with its conserved first and last residue. The D gene is left open where the match is weak. The size entry is marked missing in some rows and otherwise reads once, few, many or a size class.

v_gene	j_gene	d_gene	abundance	CDR3nt	CDR3aa
TRBV19	TRBJ1-1	.	.	TGTGCCAGTAGTATCGCCCGGGATTACAACACTGAAGCTTTCTTT	CASSIARDYNTEAFF
TRBV5-4	TRBJ2-5	TRBD1	.	TGTGCCAGCAGCGGCCCGAACCGGGACAGGAGCCAAGAGACCCAGTACTTC	CASSGPNRDRSQETQYF
TRBV2	TRBJ1-2	.	.	TGTGCCAGCAGTGGAGGGAACGGCTACACCTTC	CASSGGNGYTF
TRBV10-3	TRBJ2-1	TRBD2	.	TGTGCCATCAGTGCGACTAGCGGGAGGGGCAATGAGCAGTTCTTC	CAISATSGRGNEQFF
TRBV12-5	TRBJ1-2	.	.	TGTGCTAGTGGTCCACCACCCCAGGGTAGCTATGGCTACACCTTC	CASGPPPQGSYGYTF
TRBV7-9	TRBJ2-7	TRBD1	.	TGTGCCAGCAGCTTACAGGGGGTGGGGTCCTACGAGCAGTACTTC	CASSLQGVGSYEQYF
TRBV14	TRBJ1-1	.	.	TGTGCCAGCAGCCAAGGGCTCCACACTGAAGCTTTCTTT	CASSQGLHTEAFF
TRBV5-4	TRBJ2-1	.	.	TGTGCCAGCAGCCGGAGAAGTGGGGGGGCCAATGAGCAGTTCTTC	CASSRRSGGANEQFF
TRBV7-2	TRBJ2-1	.	.	TGTGCCAGCAGCTCCGGTTCCTACAATGAGCAGTTCTTC	CASSSGSYNEQFF
TRBV5-1	TRBJ2-3	TRBD2	.	TGCGCCAGCAGCTCCACATCTATCGGGACCTGGGACCTAGCGGGAGGGCCGGATACGCAGTATTTT	CASSSTSIGTWDLAGGPDTQYF
TRBV27	TRBJ1-1	.	few	TGTGCCAGCAGTGGACAGCTAAACACTGAAGCTTTCTTT	CASSGQLNTEAFF
TRBV27	TRBJ1-4	TRBD1	.	TGTGCCAGCAGTGTGACAGGGGGCTGGGGTGAAAAACTGTTTTTT	CASSVTGGWGEKLFF
TRBV6-5	TRBJ2-2	.	.	TGTGCCAGCAGTTCCCGGCGGGTACTCGGGGAGCTGTTTTTT	CASSSRRVLGELFF
TRBV19	TRBJ2-7	.	few	TGTGCCAGTAGTACCACAGGGTTCGAGCAGTACTTC	CASSTTGFEQYF
TRBV5-4	TRBJ2-7	.	.	TGTGCCAGCAGCTTCGAGGGGGTTCGGTACTTC	CASSFEGVRYF
TRBV6-5	TRBJ1-2	.	once	TGTGCCAGCAGTTATCACGACAGATCCAACATTTATGGCTACACCTTC	CASSYHDRSNIYGYTF
TRBV7-2	TRBJ1-1	TRBD1	.	TGTGCCAGCAGCCTCAAGACAGGGGGAATTGAAGCTTTCTTT	CASSLKTGGIEAFF
TRBV5-6	TRBJ2-1	.	.	TGTGCCAGCACCGCGGGGACCCTCTACAATGAGCAGTTCTTC	CASTAGTLYNEQFF
TRBV7-9	TRBJ2-3	.	.	TGTGCCAGCAGCTTAGGGGCCGATACGCAGTATTTT	CASSLGADTQYF
TRBV27	TRBJ2-1	TRBD2	once	TGTGCCAGCAGTTTAACCGGGACTAGTGGGTCCAATGAGCAGTTCTTC	CASSLTGTSGSNEQFF
TRBV4-1	TRBJ2-1	TRBD2	.	TGCGCCAGCAGCCAAGTGAGGCTAGCGGGAGGTGAGCAGTTCTTC	CASSQVRLAGGEQFF
TRBV7-8	TRBJ1-4	.	.	TGTGCCAGCAGGGTTGGACAGACGATTAATGAAAAACTGTTTTTT	CASRVGQTINEKLFF
TRBV11-3	TRBJ1-1	.	.	TGTGCCAGCAGCTTAGAGACGGGGATGGGGACTGAAGCTTTCTTT	CASSLETGMGTEAFF
TRBV7-3	TRBJ2-1	TRBD2	.	TGTGCCAGCAGCACGACCGGGACTAGTTATGATGAGCAGTTCTTC	CASSTTGTSYDEQFF
TRBV7-6	TRBJ2-2	.	.	TGTGCCAGCAGCTTAGGCACGGCCGGGGAGCTGTTTTTT	CASSLGTAGELFF
TRBV15	TRBJ2-1	.	.	TGTGCCACCAGCAGAGCAGTCAATGAGCAGTTCTTC	CATSRAVNEQFF
TRBV19	TRBJ1-2	.	few	TGTGCCAGTAGTGTCCAGGGTTCCGGCTACACCTTC	CASSVQGSGYTF
TRBV7-9	TRBJ2-7	.	.	TGTGCCAGCAGCCCCCGGGGGAATAGCTACGAGCAGTACTTC	CASSPRGNSYEQYF
TRBV6-5	TRBJ1-3	.	.	TGTGCCAGCAGTCACTTACTTTCGGGCTCTGGAAACACCATATATTTT	CASSHLLSGSGNTIYF
TRBV23-1	TRBJ1-2	.	.	TGCGCCAGCAGTCAATCGAGGAGGGACCGATCAAGGGGAAATGGCTACACCTTC	CASSQSRRDRSRGNGYTF
TRBV7-9	TRBJ2-3	TRBD1	.	TGTGCCAGCAGCTCTGGACAGGGTTTGACAGATACGCAGTATTTT	CASSSGQGLTDTQYF
TRBV30	TRBJ1-1	.	few	TGTGCCTGGAGTGTACGGTCGGACACTGAAGCTTTCTTT	CAWSVRSDTEAFF
TRBV28	TRBJ1-1	.	.	TGTGCCAGCAGCCCCCACACGGAGTCCGAAGCTTTCTTT	CASSPHTESEAFF
TRBV25-1	TRBJ2-1	.	.	TGTACCAGCAGTGTCGGGACTGGGAGACTACTCGAGCAGTTCTTC	CTSSVGTGRLLEQFF
TRBV14	TRBJ2-5	.	.	TGTGCCAGCAGCCAAGATGGATTGTACGGGGAGACCCAGTACTTC	CASSQDGLYGETQYF
TRBV7-9	TRBJ2-1	TRBD1	once	TGTGCCAGCAGCTTAGGGACAGGGTCCTACAATGAGCAGTTCTTC	CASSLGTGSYNEQFF
TRBV28	TRBJ2-7	TRBD1	.	TGTGCCAGCAGTACCCCGAGACAGGGGAACTACGAGCAGTACTTC	CASSTPRQGNYEQYF
TRBV7-9	TRBJ2-7	.	.	TGTGCCAGCAGCTTAACAGGGATCGAGCAGTACTTC	CASSLTGIEQYF
TRBV4-3	TRBJ2-3	.	.	TGCGCCAGCAGCCAAGATTTGGCAGGGTCTGGATATACGCAGTATTTT	CASSQDLAGSGYTQYF
TRBV28	TRBJ2-1	TRBD1	.	TGTGCCAGCAGTCCCAGGCCCAGGGGGCATTGGAATGAGCAGTTCTTC	CASSPRPRGHWNEQFF
TRBV19	TRBJ1-1	TRBD1	.	TGTGCCAGTAATTTAGGGACAGGGACCGACACTGAAGCTTTCTTT	CASNLGTGTDTEAFF
TRBV6-4	TRBJ1-2	.	once	TGTGCCAGCAGCCCCCGTGTTGGCGGCCAAGGCTACACCTTC	CASSPRVGGQGYTF
TRBV28	TRBJ2-7	TRBD2	once	TGTGCCAGCAGTTTATGGGGCGGGGGAAGTAACGAGCAGTACTTC	CASSLWGGGSNEQYF
TRBV30	TRBJ1-4	.	.	TGTGCCTGGAGTCAGGGCTCGGCTAATGAAAAACTGTTTTTT	CAWSQGSANEKLFF
TRBV6-5	TRBJ1-4	.	.	TGTGCCAGCAGTCGGGGTGAAAAACTGTTTTTT	CASSRGEKLFF
TRBV14	TRBJ2-4	.	once	TGTGCCAGCAGCCAGTCGGGGTCGTATGCCAAAAACATTCAGTACTTC	CASSQSGSYAKNIQYF
TRBV6-5	TRBJ1-1	.	.	TGTGCCAGCAGTGAAGTGGGGAGCGGCACTGAAGCTTTCTTT	CASSEVGSGTEAFF
TRBV2	TRBJ1-5	.	.	TGTGCCAGCAGTAGGACAGAAGCAGGCAATCAGCCCCAGCATTTT	CASSRTEAGNQPQHF
TRBV19	TRBJ2-5	TRBD1	few	TGTGCCAGTAGTATAACCGGGACAGCCCAAGAGACCCAGTACTTC	CASSITGTAQETQYF
TRBV7-9	TRBJ1-1	TRBD1	.	TGTGCCAGCAGCCACGGACAGGAGTTTGAAGCTTTCTTT	CASSHGQEFEAFF